Below are 15 T cell receptor beta chains sequenced from a single sample in a study of blood T cell repertoires in COVID-19. The protocol was immunoSEQ multiplex PCR, while the TCRdb copy is restricted to in-frame clones and leaves out a portion. This table holds roughly 51,000 clones, around 86% found once. Material: peripheral blood. These receptors all come from a woman of 80 years or more with acute or convalescent COVID-19.

This chain links TRBV27 with TRBJ1-6; 7 positions agree with TRBD1. The CDR3 has 14 residues. Germline lookup yields CDR1 MNHEY and CDR2 SMNVEV (reference sequence). J was trimmed by 5 bases and V by 7 bases; bases with no gene match: 5. CDR3 nucleotides: TGTGCCAGCAAACCGGGACAGAATAATTCACCCCTCCACTTT. It is translated as CASKPGQNNSPLHF.

The rearrangement joins TRBV7-2 to TRBJ2-1; tentative D call: TRBD1 (6 bases). CDR3 length: 15 amino acids. Trimming removed 5 bases from V and 7 bases from J, with 18 bases in between. Per the germline V gene, CDR1 is SGHTA and CDR2 is FQGNSA. CDR3 nucleotide sequence: TGTGCCAGCAGCCTCCTCCCCGGACAGAAGAATGAGCAGTTCTTC. It translates to CASSLLPGQKNEQFF.

The chain carries TRBV5-1 and TRBJ1-4; D unresolved. The CDR3 spans 14 residues. Trimming pared 4 bases from V and 0 bases from J, leaving 7 bases between. The V gene's germline CDR1 is SGHRS and CDR2 YFSETQ. The CDR3 DNA reads as TGCGCCAGCAGCCTGCGTGCAACTAATGAAAAACTGTTTTTT. Its translation: CASSLRATNEKLFF.

This clone was found once. J is TRBJ2-3 and V is TRBV7-2; 10 positions agree with TRBD2. This CDR3 is built from 15 residues. Germline V gene sequence: CDR1 SGHTA, CDR2 FQGNSA. V was clipped by 4 bases and J by 1 base; unmatched bases: 2. DNA for the CDR3: TGTGCCAGCAGCTCCGGACTAGCGGGCACAGATACGCAGTATTTT. Amino acids: CASSSGLAGTDTQYF.

The J gene is TRBJ2-3, the V gene TRBV2; 7 bases align to TRBD1. Per the germline V gene, CDR1 is SNHLY and CDR2 is FYNNEI. With 4 bases clipped from V and 6 bases from J, the junction kept 10 bases outside the gene matches. The CDR3 is 15 residues long. The CDR3 protein is CASSADGVGGDTQYF. Written as DNA, the CDR3 is TGTGCCAGCAGTGCAGACGGAGTAGGGGGCGATACGCAGTATTTT.

This clone has a handful of counts. This chain uses TRBV6-2 or TRBV6-3 with TRBJ2-2; D may be TRBD2 (6 bases). This CDR3 comprises 14 residues. V dropped 0 bases and J dropped 5 bases, with 7 bases sitting between them. CDR1 is MNHEY and CDR2 is SVGEGT in the germline V gene. CDR3 coding DNA: TGTGCCAGCAGTTACTCGCGGGGAACCGGGGAGCTGTTTTTT. Translated: CASSYSRGTGELFF.

This chain joins TRBV10-3 and TRBJ1-3, with 7 bases lining up with TRBD1. Germline assignment: CDR1 ENHRY and CDR2 SYGVKD. Trimming removed 10 bases from V and 0 bases from J; junction bases left unmatched: 3. The CDR3 runs 13 residues. CDR3: CATGTVSGNTIYF. The CDR3 DNA reads as TGTGCCACCGGGACAGTCTCTGGAAACACCATATATTTT.

This chain links TRBV7-9 with TRBJ2-5; 7 nucleotides match TRBD1. Per the germline V gene, CDR1 is SEHNR and CDR2 is FQNEAQ (reference sequence). V lost 5 bases, J lost 1 base, and 10 bases stayed unmatched. The CDR3 has 16 residues. DNA for the CDR3: TGTGCCAGCAGCAGCCCGGGACAGCCGTCCCAAGAGACCCAGTACTTC. Translation gives CASSSPGQPSQETQYF.

Only one count was recorded for this clone. J is TRBJ2-7 and V is TRBV5-5; TRBD1 matches at 8 bases. The CDR3 is made up of 15 amino acids. V was clipped by 4 bases and J by 4 bases; unmatched bases: 10. Germline CDR1 and CDR2: SGHKS and YYEKEE (reference sequence). The CDR3 DNA sequence: TGTGCCAGCAGCACCCGGACAGGGCCCGGATACGAGCAGTACTTC. This gives the protein CASSTRTGPGYEQYF.

Remarks on this clone: One junction end does not reproduce the germline sequence, and a read error may be involved. The chain recombines TRBV2 with TRBJ1-1; tentatively, D is TRBD1 (6 bases). The CDR3 runs to 12 residues. CDR1 is SNHLY, CDR2 FYNNEI, per germline. In DNA, the CDR3 is TGTGCCAGCAGTGAAGGCAGGGGAGAAGTTTTCTTT. This codes for CASSEGRGEVFF.

The chain is built from TRBV30 and TRBJ1-5; D remains unclear. V shed 4 bases and J shed 6 bases, with 16 bases lying between them. CDR3 length: 14 amino acids. The germline CDR1 and CDR2 sequences are GTSNPN and SVGIG (reference sequence). The CDR3 DNA follows: TGTGCCTGGAATAATCCGGGGAGTAGTCAGCCCCAGCATTTT. It codes for CAWNNPGSSQPQHF. The full variable domain, its missing parts supplied by reference TRBV30 and TRBJ1-5, is SQTIHQWPATLVQPVGSPLSLECTVEGTSNPNLYWYRQAAGRGLQLLFYSVGIGQISSEVPQNLSASRPQDRQFILSSKKLLLSDSGFYLCAWNNPGSSQPQHFGDGTRLSIL.

The gene calls are TRBV9 and TRBJ2-3; D unclear. The CDR3 totals 15 residues. Germline-derived CDR1 and CDR2 are SGDLS and YYNGEE. V lost 0 bases to trimming and J lost 2 bases, with 10 bases between them. DNA of the CDR3: TGTGCCAGCAGCGTAGGAGGTAGCTACACAGATACGCAGTATTTT. It specifies CASSVGGSYTDTQYF.

The genes are TRBV4-1 and TRBJ1-5; D is possibly TRBD1 (6 bases). With 5 bases removed from V and 3 bases from J, the gap between germline ends came to 14 bases. Germline V CDR1 and CDR2: MGHRA, YSYEKL. The CDR3 spans 15 residues. The CDR3 loop reads CASSWGGGLNQPQHF. In DNA, the CDR3 is TGCGCCAGCAGCTGGGGCGGGGGCCTCAATCAGCCCCAGCATTTT.

The chain recombines TRBV21-1 with TRBJ1-2. TRBV21-1 is a listed pseudogene. This CDR3 contains 14 residues. This CDR3 is CASSKGTGRYGYTF. CDR3 nucleotide sequence: TGTGCCAGCAGCAAAGGCACGGGAAGATATGGCTACACCTTC.

The CDR3 nucleotides read TGTGCCTGGGCAGGGGGCTACGAGCAGTACTTC. It is translated as CAWAGGYEQYF. This chain joins TRBV30 and TRBJ2-7, with 7 bases lining up with TRBD1. Per the germline V gene, CDR1 is GTSNPN and CDR2 is SVGIG (reference sequence). With V trimmed by 5 bases and J by 3 bases, 1 base remained unmatched. The CDR3 has 11 residues. Full variable domain (missing parts from reference TRBV30 and TRBJ2-7): SQTIHQWPATLVQPVGSPLSLECTVEGTSNPNLYWYRQAAGRGLQLLFYSVGIGQISSEVPQNLSASRPQDRQFILSSKKLLLSDSGFYLCAWAGGYEQYFGPGTRLTVT.